This TCR beta chain was recovered during a study of CD8+CD57+ T cells in acquired aplastic anemia. Profiling that covered TCR beta VDJ and CDR3 relied on genomic DNA as its template. TCRdb redid the calling of the reads with MiXCR, one entry per CDR3 protein. The table lists approximately 200,000 distinct CDR3 sequences, about 59% of them singletons. Study findings and constraints: Patients and healthy controls showed no significant CD8+ Simpson's diversity difference. The same twenty-nine CD8+ CDR3 sequences occurred in patients and in controls.

V shed 5 bases and J 6 bases; nucleotides not matched to a gene: 10. The CDR3 has 16 residues. CDR1 and CDR2 (germline): SGHTA, FQGTGA. Notes on this clonotype: Antigen: not known.

The receptor comes from a human donor in good health. V is TRBV7-3 and J is TRBJ2-3, with TRBD2 matching over 11 bases. The sequenced sample consisted of sorted CD4+, CD8+, or CD8+CD57+ T cells (not recorded which) from PBMCs. CDR3 loop: CASSINSGGAPDTQYF. The CDR3, as DNA: TGTGCCAGCAGCATAAATAGCGGGGGGGCCCCGGATACGCAGTATTTT.